This T cell receptor (beta chain) was documented in a study of PD-1 blockade in classical Hodgkin lymphoma. Every patient experienced relapse after autologous stem cell transplantation, and brentuximab vedotin exposure varied. The study recorded best responses of complete response, partial response or progressive disease. CDR3 length equals 15 residues. Germline V gene lookup returns CDR1 SGHAT and CDR2 FQDESV (reference sequence). Trimming removed 3 bases from V and 5 bases from J; junction bases left unmatched: 3. Assay: immunoSEQ multiplex PCR; the TCRdb copy retains only in-frame clones and omits some. The table lists about 150,000 clones, less than 80% of them singletons, with roughly a tenth in the top ten. Comment on this clone: Its specificity is unknown.

General observations from the study: The CD4+ diversity rise by C4D1 was clearest in complete responders. Reports indicated that newly diagnosed patients had lower baseline TCR diversity than healthy donors did. The study found complete responders had baseline diversity similar to newly diagnosed patients.

The J gene is TRBJ2-1, the V gene TRBV11-1; TRBD1 matches at 11 bases. Here the sequenced sample was peripheral blood mononuclear cells (PBMCs), taken before the second cycle of nivolumab. The clonotype originates from a human donor with classical Hodgkin lymphoma. The CDR3 region has the DNA TGTGCCAGCAGCTTGGACAGGGGGCAAAACAATGAGCAGTTCTTC. Translated: CASSLDRGQNNEQFF.